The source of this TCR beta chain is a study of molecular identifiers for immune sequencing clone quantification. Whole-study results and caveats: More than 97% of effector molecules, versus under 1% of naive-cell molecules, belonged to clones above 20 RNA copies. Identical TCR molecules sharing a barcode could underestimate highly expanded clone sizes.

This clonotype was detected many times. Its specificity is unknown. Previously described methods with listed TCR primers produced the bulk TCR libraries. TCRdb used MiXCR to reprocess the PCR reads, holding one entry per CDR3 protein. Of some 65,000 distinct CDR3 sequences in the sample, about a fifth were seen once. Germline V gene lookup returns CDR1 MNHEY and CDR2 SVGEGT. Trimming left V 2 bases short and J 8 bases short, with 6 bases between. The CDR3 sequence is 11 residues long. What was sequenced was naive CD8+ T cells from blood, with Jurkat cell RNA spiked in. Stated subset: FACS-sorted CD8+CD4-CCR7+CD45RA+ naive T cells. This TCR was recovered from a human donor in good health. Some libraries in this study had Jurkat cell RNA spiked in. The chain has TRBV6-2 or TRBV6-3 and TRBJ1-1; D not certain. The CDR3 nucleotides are TGTGCCAGCAGTTACGGGTTCGAAGCTTTCTTT. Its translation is CASSYGFEAFF.